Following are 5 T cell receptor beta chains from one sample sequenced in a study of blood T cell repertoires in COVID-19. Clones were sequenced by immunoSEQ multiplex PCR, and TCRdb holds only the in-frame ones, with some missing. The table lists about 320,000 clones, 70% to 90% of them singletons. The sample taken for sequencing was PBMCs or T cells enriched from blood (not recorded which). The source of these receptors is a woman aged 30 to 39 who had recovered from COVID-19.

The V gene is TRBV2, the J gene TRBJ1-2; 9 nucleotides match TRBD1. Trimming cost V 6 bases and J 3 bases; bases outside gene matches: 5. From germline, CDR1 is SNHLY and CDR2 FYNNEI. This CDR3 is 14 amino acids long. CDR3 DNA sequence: TGTGCCAGCAGAACGGGACAGGGCCACTATGGCTACACCTTC. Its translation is CASRTGQGHYGYTF.

The CDR3 region has the DNA TGTGCCAGCAGCCCCCTCCCAGGAAGAAGCTACACCTTC. Protein product: CASSPLPGRSYTF. The chain has TRBV11-2 and TRBJ1-2; D is ambiguous. Germline CDR1 and CDR2: SGHAT and FQNNGV. V was cut by 5 bases and J by 9 bases, with 16 bases left in between. The CDR3 contains 13 residues.

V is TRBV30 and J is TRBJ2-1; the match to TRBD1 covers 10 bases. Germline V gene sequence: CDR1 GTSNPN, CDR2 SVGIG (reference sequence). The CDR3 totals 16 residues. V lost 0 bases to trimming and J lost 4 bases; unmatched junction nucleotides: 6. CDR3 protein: CAWSVRGTGAYNEQFF. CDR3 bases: TGTGCCTGGAGTGTAAGGGGGACAGGGGCTTACAATGAGCAGTTCTTC.

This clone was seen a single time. The CDR3 protein is CASSTSRITTNEKLFF. Here the CDR3 DNA reads TGTGCCAGCTCAACGAGCCGTATCACAACTAATGAAAAACTGTTTTTT. The V gene is TRBV18, the J gene TRBJ1-4; D unresolved. V lost 5 bases, J lost 0 bases, and 13 bases lay in between. The CDR3 spans 16 residues. The germline V gene encodes CDR1 KGHSH and CDR2 LQKENI.

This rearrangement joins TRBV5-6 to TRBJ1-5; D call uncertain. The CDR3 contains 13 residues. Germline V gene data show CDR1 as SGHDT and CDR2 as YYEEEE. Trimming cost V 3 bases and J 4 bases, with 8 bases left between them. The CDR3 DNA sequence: TGTGCCAGCAGCTCCCTCCCTAATCAGCCCCAGCATTTT. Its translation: CASSSLPNQPQHF.